This T cell receptor beta chain was sequenced for a study of early T cells in non-severe SARS-CoV-2 infection. Study information: Sequencing input comprised bulk RNA from unsorted whole blood; chain pairing was not available. General study points: VDJdb matches were skewed toward anti-spike CD8 T cell responses.

Researchers attached unique molecular identifiers to individual cDNA molecules. MiXCR was run by TCRdb on the 5' RACE reads, yielding one entry per CDR3 protein. The repertoire holds about 77,000 distinct CDR3 sequences, over 9% seen once, with about 4.6% in the top ten. Germline CDR1 reads MNHEY; CDR2 reads SMNVEV (reference sequence). This CDR3 has 14 amino acids. Trimming shortened V by 6 bases and J by 0 bases, and 11 bases separated the two germline ends. To note about this clonotype: Its antigen is not identified.

The clonotype originates from an adult who was a healthcare worker with PCR-confirmed SARS-CoV-2 infection or an uninfected control (not recorded which). Sequenced sample: whole blood. The chain carries TRBV27 and TRBJ1-1, with D perhaps TRBD1 (5 bases). The CDR3 bases are TGTGCCAGCAGCCCGGCAGGGATGAACACTGAAGCTTTCTTT. Translation gives CASSPAGMNTEAFF.